The 21 T cell receptor beta chains below come from one sample, sequenced in a study of T cell responses to AZD1222 COVID-19 vaccine. Here immunoSEQ multiplex PCR was the method, and the copy in TCRdb shows in-frame clones only, minus some. The sample yields roughly 150,000 clones, about 94% seen once. This material consisted of peripheral blood, taken on day 0 of AZD1222 vaccination. The receptors derive from an adult in good health.

This clone appeared once. The rearrangement joins TRBV12-3 or TRBV12-4 to TRBJ1-3; D is unresolved. CDR3 size: 11 residues. V was cut by 4 bases and J by 4 bases, with 2 bases left in between. CDR3 sequence (DNA): TGTGCCAGCAGTTCCGGAAACACCATATATTTT. Translating it yields CASSSGNTIYF.

A note on this clone: Other nucleotide sequences in the sample specify the same CDR3. The chain couples TRBV5-4 to TRBJ2-7; 13 nucleotides line up with TRBD2. V lost 4 bases to trimming and J lost 2 bases; unmatched junction nucleotides: 3. The germline gives CDR1 SGHNT, CDR2 YYREEE (reference sequence). The CDR3 runs to 15 residues. CDR3 amino acids: CASSPGLAGAYEQYF. The CDR3 nucleotides are TGTGCCAGCAGCCCTGGACTAGCGGGAGCCTACGAGCAGTACTTC.

This chain links TRBV15 with TRBJ2-6; D remains unclear. V was trimmed by 5 bases and J by 0 bases, leaving 14 bases between them. Germline CDR1 reads LNHNV; CDR2 reads YYDKDF (reference sequence). This CDR3 comprises 17 residues. CDR3 coding DNA: TGTGCCACCAGCGCCTTTTTTAGTTCCTCTGGGGCCAACGTCCTGACTTTC. Amino acids: CATSAFFSSSGANVLTF.

In this sample, this clone turned up a few times. J is TRBJ2-1 and V is TRBV24-1; 12 bases line up with TRBD2. CDR1 KGHDR and CDR2 SFDVKD come from the germline V gene. Losses at the gene ends were 3 bases for V and 4 bases for J; bases not matched to a gene: 3. This CDR3 is 16 amino acids long. The DNA for the CDR3 is TGTGCCACCAGTGATCAAGGACTAGCGGGATACAATGAGCAGTTCTTC. This sequence encodes CATSDQGLAGYNEQFF.

V gene TRBV11-2 combines with J gene TRBJ2-7; TRBD1 matches 9 bases. Germline-derived CDR1 and CDR2 are SGHAT and FQNNGV. The CDR3 runs to 13 residues. V was pared by 1 base and J by 5 bases, with 0 bases of the junction left unmatched. CDR3 DNA: TGTGCCAGCAGCTTAGGGACAGGGGACGAGCAGTACTTC. It codes for CASSLGTGDEQYF.

This clone was counted once. The rearrangement joins TRBV12-3 or TRBV12-4 to TRBJ2-7, with 8 positions matching TRBD2. This CDR3 is built from 13 residues. V shed 4 bases, J shed 9 bases, and the junction held 8 bases outside the gene matches. CDR3 loop: CASSSTSGSWQYF. The CDR3, as DNA: TGTGCCAGCAGTTCTACTAGCGGCTCTTGGCAGTACTTC.

The chain has TRBV19 and TRBJ1-5; D call uncertain. The CDR3 runs 16 residues. V was trimmed by 6 bases and J by 2 bases, leaving 17 bases between them. Germline-derived CDR1 and CDR2 are LNHDA and SQIVND (reference sequence). CDR3: CASSHRWGAGNQPQHF. In nucleotides, the CDR3 is TGTGCCAGTAGCCATAGGTGGGGTGCGGGCAATCAGCCCCAGCATTTT.

The chain links TRBV12-3 or TRBV12-4 to TRBJ1-1; weak D call: TRBD1 (5 bases). The CDR3 length is 13 residues. The V and J ends lost 3 bases and 4 bases respectively, with 9 bases between them. For the CDR3, the DNA is TGTGCCAGCAGTTTTGGGGGTTCCACTGAAGCTTTCTTT. It translates to CASSFGGSTEAFF.

The chain is built from TRBV5-8 and TRBJ2-5, with 12 bases aligning to TRBD2. V was clipped by 3 bases and J by 5 bases; unmatched bases: 8. The germline CDR1 and CDR2 sequences are SGHTS and YDEGEE. This CDR3 comprises 16 residues. The CDR3 is CASSSSSGRARETQYF. The DNA of the CDR3 is TGTGCCAGCAGCTCTTCTAGCGGGAGGGCCCGGGAGACCCAGTACTTC.

The chain couples TRBV5-1 to TRBJ2-7; D may be TRBD1 (5 bases). CDR1 and CDR2 from the germline V gene are SGHRS and YFSETQ. This CDR3 is 17 amino acids long. V was trimmed by 0 bases and J by 0 bases, leaving 16 bases between them. CDR3 amino acids: CASSLGPSRGSSYEQYF. CDR3 bases: TGCGCCAGCAGCTTGGGGCCCTCTAGGGGAAGCTCCTACGAGCAGTACTTC. The complete variable domain, with remaining parts taken from reference TRBV5-1 and TRBJ2-7, reads KAGVTQTPRYLIKTRGQQVTLSCSPISGHRSVSWYQQTPGQGLQFLFEYFSETQRNKGNFPGRFSGRQFSNSRSEMNVSTLELGDSALYLCASSLGPSRGSSYEQYFGPGTRLTVT.

This clone showed up just once. The chain carries TRBV9 and TRBJ2-3; TRBD1 matches 9 bases. Germline V gene data show CDR1 as SGDLS and CDR2 as YYNGEE. Germline trimming cut 3 bases from V and 4 bases from J; bases unmatched to any gene: 15. This CDR3 is built from 18 residues. The CDR3 bases are TGTGCCAGCAGCGCCTGGGGACAGGGCGGTAATAACGCAGATACGCAGTATTTT. It translates to CASSAWGQGGNNADTQYF.

Note on this clone: In the same sample, other DNA sequences code for this CDR3. The rearrangement joins TRBV18 to TRBJ1-1; D ambiguous. The CDR3 has 13 amino acids. Trimming shortened V by 0 bases and J by 2 bases, and 4 bases separated the two germline ends. From germline, CDR1 is KGHSH and CDR2 LQKENI. In nucleotides, the CDR3 is TGTGCCAGCTCACCACCGCTAAACACTGAAGCTTTCTTT. Translated, it gives CASSPPLNTEAFF. Drawing the rest from reference TRBV18 and TRBJ1-1, the complete variable domain is NAGVMQNPRHLVRRRGQEARLRCSPMKGHSHVYWYRQLPEEGLKFMVYLQKENIIDESGMPKERFSAEFPKEGPSILRIQQVVRGDSAAYFCASSPPLNTEAFFGQGTRLTVV.

The chain employs TRBV14 and TRBJ1-2, with TRBD1 matching 9 bases. This CDR3 region has 12 residues. The ends lost 4 bases at V and 8 bases at J; junction bases unmatched: 2. Germline V gene lookup returns CDR1 SGHDN and CDR2 FVKESK. CDR3 sequence: CASSLTGGGYTF. The CDR3 DNA is TGTGCCAGCAGCCTTACAGGGGGCGGCTACACCTTC.

The chain is built from TRBV19 and TRBJ2-7; D uncertain. Germline CDR1 and CDR2: LNHDA and SQIVND (reference sequence). The CDR3 sequence is 13 residues long. V gave up 5 bases and J gave up 3 bases, with 11 bases separating them. The CDR3 reads CASSPRSDYEQYF. The DNA for the CDR3 is TGTGCCAGTAGTCCCCGTAGTGACTACGAGCAGTACTTC.

The chain has TRBV4-1 and TRBJ1-5; the D gene is possibly TRBD1 (5 bases). The V end lost 1 base, the J end lost 9 bases, and 13 bases lay between the germline ends. The CDR3 covers 14 residues. Per the germline V gene, CDR1 is MGHRA and CDR2 is YSYEKL. The CDR3 protein is CASSQVGQVGPQHF. CDR3 DNA: TGCGCCAGCAGCCAAGTGGGGCAGGTAGGGCCCCAGCATTTT.

The rearrangement uses TRBV29-1 and TRBJ2-5; 9 bases are shared with TRBD1. CDR1 is SQVTM and CDR2 is ANQGSEA in the germline V gene. Trimming cost V 4 bases and J 1 base; bases outside gene matches: 4. CDR3 length: 14 residues. DNA for the CDR3: TGCAGCGTTGCTGACAGGGGGACCCAAGAGACCCAGTACTTC. The encoded protein is CSVADRGTQETQYF.

The V and J genes are TRBV9 and TRBJ1-5, with D perhaps matching TRBD1 (5 bases). V was clipped by 0 bases and J by 1 base, with 8 bases between them. This CDR3 has 15 amino acids. Germline values: CDR1 SGDLS, CDR2 YYNGEE. DNA for the CDR3: TGTGCCAGCAGCGTAGGTGGGGCGAGCAATCAGCCCCAGCATTTT. Amino acids: CASSVGGASNQPQHF.

The chain is built from TRBV19 and TRBJ2-7; a weak D match, TRBD2 (5 bases). Germline V gives CDR1 LNHDA, CDR2 SQIVND (reference sequence). The CDR3 is 14 amino acids. The ends were cut back, 3 bases at V and 3 bases at J, with 12 bases in the middle. CDR3 loop: CASSIKGGGYEQYF. CDR3 DNA: TGTGCCAGTAGTATTAAGGGTGGAGGCTACGAGCAGTACTTC. Using reference TRBV19 and TRBJ2-7 for the parts outside the CDR3, the full variable domain is DGGITQSPKYLFRKEGQNVTLSCEQNLNHDAMYWYRQDPGQGLRLIYYSQIVNDFQKGDIAEGYSVSREKKESFPLTVTSAQKNPTAFYLCASSIKGGGYEQYFGPGTRLTVT.

This chain joins TRBV5-4 and TRBJ1-4; TRBD1 aligns across 7 bases. The CDR3 is made up of 14 amino acids. Germline CDR1 SGHNT, CDR2 YYREEE (reference sequence). V dropped 4 bases and J dropped 8; count of bases not matched to a gene: 8. CDR3 region: CASSTRDSHEKLFF. The CDR3 DNA sequence: TGTGCCAGCAGCACCCGGGACAGTCACGAAAAACTGTTTTTT.

The genes are TRBV11-3 and TRBJ2-7, with a weak D call TRBD1 (8 bases). There are 14 residues in the CDR3. Deletions cut 5 bases from V and 6 bases from J, with 17 bases between. The germline CDR1 and CDR2 sequences are SGHNT and YENEEA. The CDR3 region is CASSPGGGSREQYF. Written as DNA, the CDR3 is TGTGCCAGCAGCCCAGGGGGCGGGAGCCGCGAGCAGTACTTC.

The V gene is TRBV7-6, the J gene TRBJ2-2, with D possibly matching TRBD2 (6 bases). This CDR3 is built from 16 residues. V lost 4 bases, J lost 6 bases, and 18 bases lay in between. From germline, CDR1 is SGHVS and CDR2 FNYEAQ. CDR3 in DNA: TGTGCCAGCAGCTCCCAGACGAGCGGGTATGCCGGGGAGCTGTTTTTT. This codes for CASSSQTSGYAGELFF.